This is a list of T cell receptor beta chains from one sample in a study of neurological immune-mediated disorders. TCRdb passed the 5' RACE reads through MiXCR, listing each CDR3 protein once. The table has about 22,000 distinct CDR3 sequences, about 9.4% seen once; the top ten hold roughly 20%. The material sequenced was PBMCs. The receptors stem from a woman in her sixties with HTLV-1-associated myelopathy (HAM/TSP). Each CDR3 is given with its conserved first and last residue. A D gene is named only where the DNA matches it firmly. The size field is filled for only some rows; it gives once, few, many or a size class.

D: TRBD1; length: 14; size: many; V: TRBV6-5; J: TRBJ1-2; CDR3: CASTTDRGSYGYTF
D: -; length: 16; size: many; V: TRBV5-1; J: TRBJ1-3; CDR3: CASSLGGQGSGNTIYF
D: -; length: 14; size: many; V: TRBV6-1; J: TRBJ1-6; CDR3: CASSAGPYNSPLHF
D: -; length: 13; size: many; V: TRBV4-1; J: TRBJ1-1; CDR3: CASSGRMNTEAFF
D: TRBD1; length: 16; size: -; V: TRBV6-1; J: TRBJ1-2; CDR3: CASRQIQGGREYGYTF
D: TRBD2; length: 15; size: many; V: TRBV10-2; J: TRBJ2-3; CDR3: CASSAGAGNTDTQYF
D: -; length: 12; size: many; V: TRBV20-1; J: TRBJ2-4; CDR3: CSAPLGKNIQYF
D: -; length: 12; size: many; V: TRBV29-1; J: TRBJ1-1; CDR3: CSVFDANTEAFF
D: -; length: 17; size: many; V: TRBV5-1; J: TRBJ2-5; CDR3: CASSLFQYEWGQETQYF
D: -; length: 19; size: many; V: TRBV7-8; J: TRBJ2-5; CDR3: CASSLVVVRHGYGRETQYF
D: -; length: 14; size: many; V: TRBV4-2; J: TRBJ2-5; CDR3: CASSLGQGEETQYF
D: -; length: 16; size: many; V: TRBV20-1; J: TRBJ1-4; CDR3: CSARSSGQGWSEKLFF
D: TRBD2; length: 15; size: -; V: TRBV5-1; J: TRBJ2-7; CDR3: CASSLGQLAGYEQYF
D: TRBD2; length: 16; size: many; V: TRBV7-2; J: TRBJ2-3; CDR3: CASSPNLAGGTDTQYF
D: TRBD1; length: 17; size: many; V: TRBV7-2; J: TRBJ2-7; CDR3: CASSLVGTGGVNYEQYF
D: TRBD1; length: 15; size: many; V: TRBV5-1; J: TRBJ2-3; CDR3: CASSLRTGGTDTQYF
D: -; length: 14; size: many; V: TRBV7-7; J: TRBJ2-2; CDR3: CASSLGLNTGELFF
D: -; length: 14; size: few; V: TRBV6-1; J: TRBJ1-1; CDR3: CASVMGRAHTEAFF
D: TRBD1; length: 16; size: many; V: TRBV5-1; J: TRBJ2-2; CDR3: CASSLSGQGATGELFF
D: TRBD1; length: 16; size: many; V: TRBV7-7; J: TRBJ2-7; CDR3: CASSLEGRTGAYEQYF
D: TRBD1; length: 14; size: many; V: TRBV20-1; J: TRBJ2-3; CDR3: CSAGQGRGTDTQYF